The 16 T cell receptor beta chains below all came from one sample that was sequenced in a study of T-cell reconstitution after alpha-beta-depleted transplantation in children. Unique molecular identifiers featured in how the TCRbeta library was prepared. Via MiXCR, TCRdb re-called the PCR reads, giving one row per CDR3 protein. The table has hundreds of thousands of distinct CDR3 sequences, 15% to 20% seen once. Sequences were derived from PBMCs, mostly from graft donor cells, sampled 360 days after TCRalphabeta/CD19-depleted stem cell transplant. The receptor source for this set is a male patient younger than 18 who had a stem cell transplant for acute lymphoblastic leukemia, so the T cells may come from the graft donor.

The V and J genes are TRBV20-1 and TRBJ2-7; 10 nucleotides agree with TRBD1. Trimming removed 1 base from V and 6 bases from J; junction bases left unmatched: 9. Germline assignment: CDR1 DFQATT and CDR2 SNEGSKA (reference sequence). This CDR3 region has 15 residues. CDR3 region: CSARVGQGQGIEQYF. The CDR3 nucleotides read TGCAGTGCTAGAGTGGGGCAGGGACAGGGGATCGAGCAGTACTTC.

The table lists this clonotype with a few counts. The chain combines TRBV4-1 with TRBJ2-1; maybe TRBD1 (6 bases). V was clipped by 1 base and J by 8 bases, with 12 bases between them. The CDR3 has 14 residues. Germline V lookup: CDR1 MGHRA, CDR2 YSYEKL. CDR3 protein: CASSQGKGVHEQFF. For the CDR3, the DNA is TGCGCCAGCAGCCAAGGGAAGGGGGTCCATGAGCAGTTCTTC.

This clonotype occurred many times. The chain carries TRBV7-3 and TRBJ2-3; TRBD2 agrees at 10 bases. CDR1 and CDR2 (germline): SGHTA, FQGTGA. The CDR3 contains 15 residues. Unmatched junction bases numbered 3, after V lost 5 bases and J lost 1 base. The CDR3 nucleotides read TGTGCCAGCAGCCAAGGGACTAGCGGCACAGATACGCAGTATTTT. Translation gives CASSQGTSGTDTQYF.

This clonotype was detected a few times. V is TRBV4-1 and J is TRBJ1-5; no clear D gene. Between the trimmed V and J ends, which lost 2 bases and 4 bases, there was a span of 6 bases. The CDR3 spans 13 residues. Germline values: CDR1 MGHRA, CDR2 YSYEKL. CDR3 nucleotide sequence: TGCGCCAGCAGCCAACCGAGTAATCAGCCCCAGCATTTT. It is translated as CASSQPSNQPQHF.

The table lists this clonotype with a few counts. V gene TRBV15 combines with J gene TRBJ2-7, with D hard to call. This CDR3 has 17 residues. The germline V and J ends were trimmed by 0 bases and 3 bases, with 18 bases remaining between them. In germline, CDR1 is LNHNV, CDR2 YYDKDF (reference sequence). CDR3: CATSRDKKGLWGYEQYF. The DNA of the CDR3 is TGTGCCACCAGCAGAGATAAGAAAGGTCTCTGGGGCTACGAGCAGTACTTC.

The table lists this clonotype with a few counts. This chain connects TRBV29-1 to TRBJ2-1, with 10 bases that match TRBD2. The CDR3 spans 16 residues. The germline CDR1 and CDR2 sequences are SQVTM and ANQGSEA. V trimming: 4 bases; J trimming: 4 bases; junction bases outside the gene matches: 10. CDR3 in amino acids: CSVGRLAGSYYNEQFF. Here the CDR3 DNA reads TGCAGCGTTGGAAGACTAGCGGGTTCTTATTACAATGAGCAGTTCTTC.

This clonotype has just a few counts. This chain joins TRBV24-1 and TRBJ2-7; D not resolved. The CDR3 runs to 13 residues. The germline V gene encodes CDR1 KGHDR and CDR2 SFDVKD. Trimming cost V 1 base and J 1 base, with 4 bases left between them. The CDR3 here is CATSDFRSYEQYF. The CDR3 nucleotides are TGTGCCACCAGTGATTTCAGATCCTACGAGCAGTACTTC.

This clonotype has only a few counts. This sequence joins TRBV2 and TRBJ2-4; no definite D call. Germline V lookup: CDR1 SNHLY, CDR2 FYNNEI. The CDR3 sequence is 14 residues long. V lost 6 bases to trimming and J lost 2 bases, with 11 bases between them. The CDR3 nucleotides are TGTGCCAGCAGAGAGGCGTTGACCAAAAACATTCAGTACTTC. As protein: CASREALTKNIQYF.

This clonotype was observed a handful of times. The chain couples TRBV10-3 to TRBJ1-1; weak D call: TRBD1 (5 bases). The germline V and J ends were trimmed by 5 bases and 0 bases, with 13 bases remaining between them. The CDR3 spans 15 residues. CDR1 ENHRY and CDR2 SYGVKD come from the germline V gene. The CDR3 is CAISSLTAMNTEAFF. CDR3 sequence (DNA): TGTGCCATCAGTAGTCTGACAGCTATGAACACTGAAGCTTTCTTT.

This chain connects TRBV5-1 to TRBJ2-5; D remains unclear. Trimming removed 7 bases from V and 2 bases from J, with 21 bases in between. CDR3 size: 16 residues. CDR1 and CDR2 (germline): SGHRS, YFSETQ. This CDR3 is CASGIGWGLTQETQYF. CDR3 nucleotide sequence: TGCGCCAGCGGAATTGGCTGGGGTCTAACTCAAGAGACCCAGTACTTC. The full variable domain, its missing parts supplied by reference TRBV5-1 and TRBJ2-5, is KAGVTQTPRYLIKTRGQQVTLSCSPISGHRSVSWYQQTPGQGLQFLFEYFSETQRNKGNFPGRFSGRQFSNSRSEMNVSTLELGDSALYLCASGIGWGLTQETQYFGPGTRLLVL.

The CDR3 DNA reads as TGCGCCAGCAGCCAAGAGGGTTCAGGGACTAGCCGACTCCCCTACAATGAGCAGTTCTTC. It codes for CASSQEGSGTSRLPYNEQFF. The genes are TRBV4-1 and TRBJ2-1, with TRBD2 matching over 9 bases. V lost 0 bases, J lost 2 bases, and 14 bases stayed unmatched. CDR3 length: 20 amino acids. Germline loops: CDR1 MGHRA, CDR2 YSYEKL.

The table lists this clonotype with many counts. This chain links TRBV29-1 with TRBJ1-1; D is unclear. The CDR3 runs 13 residues. Trimming left V 1 base short and J 0 bases short, with 6 bases between. The V gene's germline CDR1 is SQVTM and CDR2 ANQGSEA. The chain's CDR3 is CSVEGRLNTEAFF. The CDR3 DNA reads as TGCAGCGTTGAAGGACGATTGAACACTGAAGCTTTCTTT.

The rearrangement links TRBV29-1 to TRBJ2-4, with D possibly being TRBD1 or TRBD2 (5 bases each). The CDR3 runs to 19 residues. Germline lookup yields CDR1 SQVTM and CDR2 ANQGSEA. Trimming stripped 2 bases from V and 0 bases from J, with 23 bases between. CDR3 amino acids: CSVESVPARGRLAKNIQYF. The CDR3 DNA reads as TGCAGCGTTGAATCAGTCCCCGCTCGGGGCAGACTAGCCAAAAACATTCAGTACTTC.

The table lists this clonotype with many counts. The V call is TRBV20-1, the J call TRBJ2-7, with D maybe TRBD1 (6 bases). V was pared by 4 bases and J by 2 bases, with 15 bases between. CDR1 and CDR2 (germline): DFQATT, SNEGSKA (reference sequence). The CDR3 runs 14 residues. The CDR3 sequence is CSAIYNRVAYEQYF. The CDR3 DNA reads TGCAGTGCTATATATAACAGGGTGGCCTACGAGCAGTACTTC.

The rearrangement links TRBV4-1 to TRBJ1-5; 11 nucleotides match TRBD1. The ends lost 1 base at V and 4 bases at J; junction bases unmatched: 9. CDR3 length equals 18 residues. The germline V gene has CDR1 MGHRA and CDR2 YSYEKL. DNA for the CDR3: TGCGCCAGCAGCCAAGCGGGAGGGACAGGGGGTAGGAATCAGCCCCAGCATTTT. It codes for CASSQAGGTGGRNQPQHF.

The rearrangement joins TRBV12-3 or TRBV12-4 to TRBJ2-1, with a possible D match to TRBD2 (5 bases). The CDR3 is made up of 13 amino acids. The V end lost 7 bases, the J end lost 10 bases, and 17 bases lay between the germline ends. Here the CDR3 reads CASNYRAGNEQFF. The CDR3 DNA reads as TGTGCCAGCAACTATCGGGCGGGCAACGAGCAGTTCTTC.